The entry below gives a single T cell receptor (beta chain) sequence along with its context. The antigen is unknown. The data belong to a study of T cells in localized non-small cell lung cancer. The CDR3 consists of 15 residues. V was shortened by 0 bases and J by 4 bases, with 11 bases between the two germline ends. The germline V gene has CDR1 SGDLS and CDR2 YYNGEE. Study-level findings and limits: Out of the top 100 tumor clones, a median approximately 61 were seen in adjacent lung.

Sequencing used immunoSEQ multiplex PCR; TCRdb keeps in-frame clones, though not all of them. Among roughly 58,000 clones listed, approximately 80% were seen once. Sequencing used PBMCs, obtained before any cancer treatment. The chain joins TRBV9 to TRBJ2-1, with TRBD1 as a possible D gene (5 bases). This receptor was obtained from a man aged 35-69 years with stage II lung adenocarcinoma. Written as DNA, the CDR3 is TGTGCCAGCAGCGTAGAAGGGGTGGGATACAATGAGCAGTTCTTC. Translating it yields CASSVEGVGYNEQFF.